This is a list of T cell receptor beta chains from one sample in a study of blood T cell repertoires in COVID-19. The assay was immunoSEQ multiplex PCR, and TCRdb's table has in-frame clones only and misses some. The sample lists some 250,000 clones, 88% occurring once. The specimen was peripheral blood. All receptors come from a woman in her thirties or forties who had recovered from COVID-19. The conserved cysteine and the conserved F or W are not part of the CDR3 here. Fields, in order: CDR3 protein, D gene, V gene, clone size. D genes are given only for firm matches. Clone size, where shown, is once, few, many, or a class for clones that have expanded.

cdr3_aa: AIRKGGAVDTQY
d_call: -
v_call: TRBV10-3
clone_size: -

cdr3_aa: ASRERMAGELF
d_call: -
v_call: TRBV2
clone_size: -

cdr3_aa: ASTHPGLAPNEQF
d_call: TRBD2
v_call: TRBV19
clone_size: -

cdr3_aa: AAGPGGTGELF
d_call: -
v_call: TRBV4-2
clone_size: once

cdr3_aa: ASSYAPGQGRETQY
d_call: TRBD1
v_call: TRBV6-2/TRBV6-3
clone_size: -

cdr3_aa: ASSPRGGNQPQH
d_call: -
v_call: TRBV19
clone_size: -

cdr3_aa: ASSYRRVDEQY
d_call: -
v_call: TRBV6-5
clone_size: -

cdr3_aa: ASSWFGGGGTDTQY
d_call: -
v_call: TRBV7-2
clone_size: few

cdr3_aa: ASSYGASRY
d_call: -
v_call: TRBV6-2/TRBV6-3
clone_size: -

cdr3_aa: AWRNWQGDGYT
d_call: -
v_call: TRBV30
clone_size: few

cdr3_aa: AWIPQTYEQY
d_call: -
v_call: TRBV30
clone_size: -

cdr3_aa: SASSIEQY
d_call: -
v_call: TRBV20-1
clone_size: -

cdr3_aa: ASSPGQVVGGTQY
d_call: TRBD1
v_call: TRBV11-3
clone_size: -

cdr3_aa: ASSLLGGSTDTQY
d_call: TRBD2
v_call: TRBV7-3
clone_size: -

cdr3_aa: ASSLRTALLPLH
d_call: -
v_call: TRBV28
clone_size: -

cdr3_aa: ASSTGLAGANEQF
d_call: TRBD2
v_call: TRBV7-2
clone_size: -

cdr3_aa: ASSLAGVGNEQF
d_call: -
v_call: TRBV7-2
clone_size: -

cdr3_aa: ASSPAGVFADTQY
d_call: TRBD2
v_call: TRBV7-3
clone_size: -

cdr3_aa: ASSMLLTRGPLRTEAF
d_call: TRBD1
v_call: TRBV19
clone_size: -

cdr3_aa: ASSLRDRTEAF
d_call: TRBD1
v_call: TRBV7-3
clone_size: -

cdr3_aa: ASSTRTGQGGNTIY
d_call: TRBD1
v_call: TRBV19
clone_size: -

cdr3_aa: ASSLVRDINLYEQY
d_call: -
v_call: TRBV5-6
clone_size: once

cdr3_aa: ASKLGGELGLAEAF
d_call: -
v_call: TRBV6-4
clone_size: -

cdr3_aa: ASSVGPLGNYGYT
d_call: -
v_call: TRBV9
clone_size: -

cdr3_aa: ASSLGSGGAYQETQY
d_call: TRBD1
v_call: TRBV7-9
clone_size: -

cdr3_aa: ASSWYRPRNTEAF
d_call: -
v_call: TRBV7-8
clone_size: -

cdr3_aa: APTGTQY
d_call: TRBD1
v_call: TRBV7-2
clone_size: -

cdr3_aa: ASSLGGRRQETQY
d_call: -
v_call: TRBV5-8
clone_size: -

cdr3_aa: ASSLAGTSGLPQY
d_call: TRBD2
v_call: TRBV5-1
clone_size: once

cdr3_aa: ASSVTGTGVETQY
d_call: TRBD1
v_call: TRBV9
clone_size: -

cdr3_aa: ASSYDSGMNTEAF
d_call: -
v_call: TRBV6-5
clone_size: -

cdr3_aa: ASSLALAGASGELF
d_call: TRBD2
v_call: TRBV7-8
clone_size: -

cdr3_aa: ASSYLSDRGPVRSNQPQH
d_call: TRBD1
v_call: TRBV6-2/TRBV6-3
clone_size: -

cdr3_aa: ASSAGPNYEQY
d_call: -
v_call: TRBV19
clone_size: -

cdr3_aa: AWSLRASGRETQY
d_call: TRBD2
v_call: TRBV30
clone_size: -

cdr3_aa: ASSRGLASRTDTQY
d_call: TRBD2
v_call: TRBV14
clone_size: -

cdr3_aa: ASSRQGAPWVRALH
d_call: TRBD1
v_call: TRBV3-1/TRBV3-2
clone_size: -

cdr3_aa: ASSNSQGGAF
d_call: TRBD1
v_call: TRBV6-2/TRBV6-3
clone_size: few

cdr3_aa: ASSPGTWTTF
d_call: -
v_call: TRBV6-5
clone_size: -

cdr3_aa: ASSRPDSSGNTIY
d_call: -
v_call: TRBV5-1
clone_size: -

cdr3_aa: ASSVGAENTEAF
d_call: -
v_call: TRBV9
clone_size: -

cdr3_aa: ASSSGGHTSGRVF
d_call: TRBD2
v_call: TRBV5-4
clone_size: -

cdr3_aa: ASSRTGVGTEAF
d_call: TRBD1
v_call: TRBV4-3
clone_size: -

cdr3_aa: ASSPGGHSYEQY
d_call: -
v_call: TRBV9
clone_size: -

cdr3_aa: ASSARGFYNEQF
d_call: -
v_call: TRBV19
clone_size: once

cdr3_aa: ASSYSQGRYGYT
d_call: -
v_call: TRBV6-5
clone_size: once

cdr3_aa: ASSLVGAPTDTQY
d_call: -
v_call: TRBV7-8
clone_size: -

cdr3_aa: ASSQEGFYGYT
d_call: -
v_call: TRBV4-1
clone_size: -

cdr3_aa: ASRPQRSGRDEQF
d_call: -
v_call: TRBV7-2
clone_size: -

cdr3_aa: ASSPGTGPNEKLF
d_call: TRBD1
v_call: TRBV27
clone_size: few

cdr3_aa: ASSKDRVGGYT
d_call: TRBD1
v_call: TRBV7-9
clone_size: -

cdr3_aa: ASSEPTGYPRNTIY
d_call: TRBD1
v_call: TRBV6-1
clone_size: -

cdr3_aa: ASSQGRAGNEQF
d_call: TRBD2
v_call: TRBV4-2
clone_size: -

cdr3_aa: ASSTAGANTEAF
d_call: -
v_call: TRBV18
clone_size: -